This T cell receptor (beta chain) emerged from a study of T-cell memory formation after mild COVID-19. CDR1 and CDR2 (germline): KGHDR, SFDVKD. Germline trimming cut 8 bases from V and 0 bases from J; bases unmatched to any gene: 3. This CDR3 has 15 amino acids. TCRdb re-called the 5' RACE reads through MiXCR, storing one row per CDR3 protein. The sample lists around 27,000 distinct CDR3 sequences; 7.4% were seen once. This clonotype was observed many times. Antigen unknown. Study-wide results and caveats: Still unconfirmed is whether the second-wave clones peaking on day 37 recognized SARS-CoV-2.

The chain is built from TRBV24-1 and TRBJ2-3; 11 bases fit TRBD1. This sequence originates from an adult woman who had mild COVID-19 (a few samples of this study predate the infection). Cell type and time point are not known. Sequencing was done on a sample of PBMCs or a T cell subset sorted from them (not recorded which). Here the CDR3 DNA reads TGTGCCACCACCTGGGACAGGGGGAGCACAGATACGCAGTATTTT. This gives the protein CATTWDRGSTDTQYF.